These 7 T cell receptor beta chains were sequenced from one sample in a study of shared clonotypes between healthy human individuals. CD45RO-negative CD8 cells positively selected for CCR7 made up the naive population, which excluded terminally differentiated effector memory CD45RA+ cells. Assay used: immunoSEQ multiplex PCR; TCRdb lists only in-frame clones, some missing. This table holds about 700,000 clones, roughly 94% found once. Sequencing was done on a sample of naive CD8+ T cells sorted from blood. The receptors originated from a man aged 25 to 40 in good health.

The rearrangement uses TRBV15 and TRBJ2-7, with D maybe TRBD1 (5 bases). Germline V gene data show CDR1 as LNHNV and CDR2 as YYDKDF (reference sequence). Trimming took 1 base from V and 6 from J, leaving 10 bases between them. The CDR3 has 13 amino acids. The CDR3 nucleotides are TGTGCCACCAGCAGAGTTCCAGGGCCCGAGCAGTACTTC. The encoded protein is CATSRVPGPEQYF.

In this sample, this clone turned up a few times. The chain recombines TRBV6-6 with TRBJ2-7; TRBD1 might be the D (6 bases). The CDR3 length is 13 residues. Germline V gene data show CDR1 as MNHNY and CDR2 as SVGAGI (reference sequence). V was pared by 3 bases and J by 2 bases, with 8 bases between. The CDR3 sequence: CASSYGQPYEQYF. CDR3 nucleotide sequence: TGTGCCAGCAGTTATGGACAGCCCTACGAGCAGTACTTC.

This chain joins TRBV6-8 and TRBJ2-1; maybe TRBD2 (6 bases). The CDR3 totals 15 residues. Trimming shortened V by 7 bases and J by 2 bases, and 15 bases separated the two germline ends. Germline V gene sequence: CDR1 MNHGY, CDR2 SAAAGT. CDR3: CASKFRGVPYNEQFF. DNA of the CDR3: TGTGCCAGCAAATTTCGCGGGGTCCCCTACAATGAGCAGTTCTTC.

The rearrangement links TRBV19 to TRBJ2-7, with D perhaps matching TRBD1 (5 bases). Trimming shortened V by 2 bases and J by 0 bases, and 8 bases separated the two germline ends. This CDR3 is built from 14 residues. Germline V gene sequence: CDR1 LNHDA, CDR2 SQIVND (reference sequence). CDR3 residues: CASSITGNSYEQYF. In DNA, the CDR3 is TGTGCCAGTAGTATAACAGGAAACTCCTACGAGCAGTACTTC.

This clone has a single count. This sequence joins TRBV29-1 and TRBJ1-2; 7 bases align to TRBD1. The CDR3 runs 13 residues. Germline CDR1 and CDR2: SQVTM and ANQGSEA. V dropped 6 bases and J dropped 3; count of bases not matched to a gene: 7. The CDR3 sequence is CSVTPGGDYGYTF. CDR3 in DNA: TGCAGCGTCACCCCAGGGGGTGACTATGGCTACACCTTC.

The chain is built from TRBV27 and TRBJ2-7; TRBD2 agrees at 12 bases. The CDR3 covers 15 residues. The J segment lost 7 bases and the V segment lost 4 bases, leaving 8 bases of the junction unmatched. In germline, CDR1 is MNHEY, CDR2 SMNVEV (reference sequence). CDR3 nucleotide sequence: TGTGCCAGCAGTTCGTTGACTAGCGGGAGACGTGAGCAGTACTTC. Translated, it gives CASSSLTSGRREQYF.

The genes are TRBV7-9 and TRBJ2-7, with 10 bases identical to TRBD1. Per germline, CDR1 SEHNR and CDR2 FQNEAQ (reference sequence). The CDR3 has 15 residues. The V and J ends lost 6 bases and 4 bases, in that order; junction bases with no gene match: 9. The CDR3 loop reads CASRPPGQGLYEQYF. The DNA of the CDR3 is TGTGCCAGCAGACCCCCGGGACAGGGGCTATACGAGCAGTACTTC.